These 27 T cell receptor beta chains share one sample of origin, sequenced in a study of T cell responses to AZD1222 COVID-19 vaccine. This table comes from immunoSEQ multiplex PCR, and its TCRdb copy is limited to in-frame clones, with some not included. The sample yields about 130,000 clones, approximately 85% seen once. The starting material was peripheral blood, obtained on day 0 of AZD1222 vaccination. All receptors come from an adult in good health.

The V and J genes are TRBV5-8 and TRBJ2-1; TRBD2 aligns across 8 bases. V lost 0 bases, J lost 3 bases, and 8 bases stayed unmatched. CDR1 is SGHTS, CDR2 YDEGEE, per germline. This CDR3 comprises 17 residues. CDR3 in amino acids: CASSLAWPAGDYNEQFF. The CDR3 region has the DNA TGTGCCAGCAGCTTGGCCTGGCCAGCGGGGGACTACAATGAGCAGTTCTTC.

The chain couples TRBV3-1 (or the pseudogene TRBV3-2) to TRBJ2-5, with 9 positions matching TRBD2. The J segment lost 0 bases and the V segment lost 4 bases, leaving 9 bases of the junction unmatched. Germline V gives CDR1 LGHDT, CDR2 YNNKEL (reference sequence). The CDR3 runs 17 residues. The CDR3 is CASSPRGVAGDQETQYF. The CDR3 nucleotides are TGTGCCAGCAGCCCCCGTGGGGTAGCGGGGGACCAAGAGACCCAGTACTTC.

V is TRBV11-2 and J is TRBJ1-6; D is uncertain. The CDR3 is 12 residues long. V was shortened by 3 bases and J by 15 bases, with 12 bases between the two germline ends. Germline CDR1 and CDR2: SGHAT and FQNNGV. DNA for the CDR3: TGTGCCAGCAGCTTGTTGGGGAATCGCCTCCACTTT. It codes for CASSLLGNRLHF.

This sequence joins TRBV4-1 and TRBJ2-7; 7 nucleotides agree with TRBD1. With 4 bases clipped from V and 5 bases from J, the junction kept 8 bases outside the gene matches. The germline V gene has CDR1 MGHRA and CDR2 YSYEKL. CDR3 length equals 14 residues. For the CDR3, the DNA is TGCGCCAGCAGCCGAAGAGGACAGGATGACGAGCAGTACTTC. Amino acids: CASSRRGQDDEQYF.

This clone was detected only a few times. The chain combines TRBV5-1 with TRBJ1-1, with D tentatively TRBD1 (5 bases). Germline CDR1 is SGHRS and CDR2 is YFSETQ. The CDR3 extends over 14 amino acids. The V end was cut by 4 bases, the J end by 0 bases, with 10 bases between. The CDR3: CASSVGGVNTEAFF. CDR3 coding DNA: TGCGCCAGCAGCGTGGGAGGGGTGAACACTGAAGCTTTCTTT. The variable domain in full, with the rest retrieved from reference TRBV5-1 and TRBJ1-1, is KAGVTQTPRYLIKTRGQQVTLSCSPISGHRSVSWYQQTPGQGLQFLFEYFSETQRNKGNFPGRFSGRQFSNSRSEMNVSTLELGDSALYLCASSVGGVNTEAFFGQGTRLTVV.

V is TRBV18 and J is TRBJ1-4, with TRBD1 identical over 11 bases. The V segment lost 1 base and the J segment 7 bases; nucleotides outside the gene matches: 2. The CDR3 runs to 15 residues. CDR1 is KGHSH, CDR2 LQKENI, per germline. CDR3 sequence reads: CASSPRTGGGEKLFF. In DNA, the CDR3 is TGTGCCAGCTCACCACGGACAGGGGGCGGTGAAAAACTGTTTTTT.

The gene calls are TRBV7-9 and TRBJ2-7, with D unresolved. V was cut by 5 bases and J by 1 base, with 12 bases left in between. Germline V gene data show CDR1 as SEHNR and CDR2 as FQNEAQ (reference sequence). The CDR3 covers 14 residues. CDR3 nucleotide sequence: TGTGCCAGCAGCCCAAGTGCAGCTTCCTACGAGCAGTACTTC. This gives the protein CASSPSAASYEQYF.

The V call is TRBV12-3 or TRBV12-4, the J call TRBJ2-1; D gene ambiguous. The V end lost 6 bases, the J end lost 14 bases, and 20 bases lay between the germline ends. This CDR3 spans 13 amino acids. CDR3 coding DNA: TGTGCCAGCAGGCCCCCTGGAAGATTTGATGAGTTCTTC. It yields the protein CASRPPGRFDEFF.

CDR3 sequence reads: CASRQGLQETQYF. CDR3 DNA sequence: TGTGCCAGCAGGCAGGGACTTCAAGAGACCCAGTACTTC. The chain joins TRBV6-5 to TRBJ2-5; perhaps TRBD2 as D (6 bases). The germline V gene encodes CDR1 MNHEY and CDR2 SVGAGI. This CDR3 has 13 residues. The ends were cut back, 6 bases at V and 2 bases at J, with 10 bases in the middle.

The CDR3 coding sequence is TGTGCCAGTAGACACCGGACAGGGTGCTTCTTGTGGGACACCGGGGAGCTGTTTTTT. Protein product: CASRHRTGCFLWDTGELFF. This chain connects TRBV19 to TRBJ2-2, with 8 positions matching TRBD1. V trimming: 6 bases; J trimming: 3 bases; junction bases outside the gene matches: 18. Per the germline V gene, CDR1 is LNHDA and CDR2 is SQIVND (reference sequence). CDR3 length equals 19 residues.

This chain connects TRBV29-1 to TRBJ2-2, with TRBD1 matching over 8 bases. Germline values: CDR1 SQVTM, CDR2 ANQGSEA. The CDR3 length is 12 residues. The CDR3 loop is CTGQGHTGELFF. The CDR3 DNA reads TGCACCGGACAGGGCCACACCGGGGAGCTGTTTTTT.

The V gene is TRBV14, the J gene TRBJ2-7; the match to TRBD1 covers 9 bases. CDR3 size: 15 residues. Trimming at V came to 1 base and at J to 7 bases, leaving 8 bases not matched to a gene. Germline V gene lookup returns CDR1 SGHDN and CDR2 FVKESK. The CDR3 DNA reads TGTGCCAGCAGCCAAGTAAACAGGGGGCGAAGGGAGCAGTACTTC. Translation: CASSQVNRGRREQYF.

The rearrangement uses TRBV30 and TRBJ1-6; D is unresolved. The CDR3 consists of 13 residues. V lost 1 base to trimming and J lost 5 bases, with 6 bases between them. CDR1 and CDR2 (germline): GTSNPN, SVGIG (reference sequence). The CDR3 loop reads CAWSGQNNSPLHF. The CDR3 nucleotides are TGTGCCTGGAGTGGGCAGAATAATTCACCCCTCCACTTT.

V and J are TRBV19 and TRBJ1-1, with D possibly matching TRBD1 (6 bases). Germline V gives CDR1 LNHDA, CDR2 SQIVND (reference sequence). The CDR3 sequence is 14 residues long. Trimming took off 5 bases at V and 4 bases at J, with 14 bases between the two ends. Here the CDR3 DNA reads TGTGCCAGTAGTGGAACAGGGAGTAGCACTGAAGCTTTCTTT. This translates into CASSGTGSSTEAFF.

The genes are TRBV19 and TRBJ2-7, with 10 bases that match TRBD2. Germline values: CDR1 LNHDA, CDR2 SQIVND (reference sequence). The ends lost 8 bases at V and 2 bases at J; junction bases unmatched: 6. CDR3 length: 14 residues. CDR3 DNA sequence: TGTGCCAGTGGTCTAGCGGGGGCCACCTACGAGCAGTACTTC. Translating it yields CASGLAGATYEQYF.

This sequence joins TRBV5-4 and TRBJ1-1, with 9 nucleotides matching TRBD1. There are 17 residues in the CDR3. In germline, CDR1 is SGHNT, CDR2 YYREEE (reference sequence). J gave up 1 base and V 4 bases, and 11 bases lay outside the gene matches. This CDR3 reads CASSRRMGQGANTEAFF. As DNA, the CDR3 is TGTGCCAGCAGCAGACGTATGGGACAGGGCGCGAACACTGAAGCTTTCTTT.

V usage is TRBV19 and J usage is TRBJ2-1; 9 nucleotides match TRBD2. Losses at the gene ends were 8 bases for V and 8 bases for J; bases not matched to a gene: 7. The germline V gene has CDR1 LNHDA and CDR2 SQIVND (reference sequence). The CDR3 has 13 residues. CDR3 coding DNA: TGTGCCAGTCATAGCGGGAGATGGGATGAGCAGTTCTTC. Its translation: CASHSGRWDEQFF.

The chain is built from TRBV27 and TRBJ2-2; 7 bases are shared with TRBD1. The CDR3 contains 13 residues. V was pared by 5 bases and J by 8 bases, with 5 bases of the junction left unmatched. Germline CDR1 MNHEY, CDR2 SMNVEV (reference sequence). The CDR3 DNA follows: TGTGCCAGCAGTACCAGGGGACAGGGGGAGCTGTTTTTT. It is translated as CASSTRGQGELFF.

The rearrangement joins TRBV4-1 to TRBJ2-1, with D uncertain. Per germline, CDR1 MGHRA and CDR2 YSYEKL. The CDR3 extends over 17 amino acids. Trimming removed 1 base from V and 0 bases from J, with 13 bases in between. The DNA for the CDR3 is TGCGCCAGCAGCCAAGCCGAGGCCTTAAGCTCCTACAATGAGCAGTTCTTC. It encodes CASSQAEALSSYNEQFF.

The chain has TRBV7-3 and TRBJ2-1; either TRBD1 or TRBD2 may supply D (6 bases each). Trimming removed 5 bases at V and 2 bases at J, with 16 bases between. Germline-derived CDR1 and CDR2 are SGHTA and FQGTGA. The CDR3 runs to 16 residues. The CDR3 here is CASSPGGGAPYNEQFF. The CDR3, as DNA: TGTGCCAGCAGCCCTGGGGGCGGGGCCCCCTACAATGAGCAGTTCTTC.

This clone was recorded a few times. This chain uses TRBV14 with TRBJ2-7; weak D call: TRBD1 (6 bases). V was pared by 4 bases and J by 1 base, with 14 bases between. CDR3 length equals 15 residues. Germline values: CDR1 SGHDN, CDR2 FVKESK. For the CDR3, the DNA is TGTGCCAGCAGCCGCCAGGGGCTTCCTTCCTACGAGCAGTACTTC. Translated: CASSRQGLPSYEQYF.

The V call is TRBV5-1, the J call TRBJ1-2; 9 nucleotides line up with TRBD1. Germline CDR1 reads SGHRS; CDR2 reads YFSETQ. J was trimmed by 0 bases and V by 3 bases; bases with no gene match: 6. This CDR3 spans 16 amino acids. CDR3 in amino acids: CASSSSTGGPNYGYTF. In DNA, the CDR3 is TGCGCCAGCAGCTCCTCCACAGGGGGCCCTAACTATGGCTACACCTTC.

The V gene is TRBV6-5, the J gene TRBJ1-5, with D unresolved. Germline CDR1 reads MNHEY; CDR2 reads SVGAGI. V lost 2 bases and J lost 2, with 4 bases in between. CDR3 length: 13 amino acids. CDR3 amino acids: CASSYDGNQPQHF. The DNA of the CDR3 is TGTGCCAGCAGTTACGATGGCAATCAGCCCCAGCATTTT.

The chain joins TRBV5-1 to TRBJ1-6, with D unresolved. The CDR3 extends over 18 amino acids. The V end was cut by 1 base, the J end by 0 bases, with 14 bases between. Germline V lookup: CDR1 SGHRS, CDR2 YFSETQ. As DNA, the CDR3 is TGCGCCAGCAGCTTGAGGAGCGGCCCCAGCTCCTATAATTCACCCCTCCACTTT. Translating it yields CASSLRSGPSSYNSPLHF.

The chain is built from TRBV3-1 (or the pseudogene TRBV3-2) and TRBJ1-2, with TRBD1 matching 9 bases. The V segment lost 4 bases and the J segment 6 bases; nucleotides outside the gene matches: 6. The CDR3 is 14 amino acids. Germline loops: CDR1 LGHDT, CDR2 YNNKEL (reference sequence). The CDR3 nucleotides are TGTGCCAGCAGCCCCGTAACAGGGGGCCATGGCTACACCTTC. Translating gives CASSPVTGGHGYTF.

The chain recombines TRBV7-3 with TRBJ2-1; 9 bases fit TRBD2. The CDR3 runs to 15 residues. Germline assignment: CDR1 SGHTA and CDR2 FQGTGA. V dropped 4 bases and J dropped 4; count of bases not matched to a gene: 5. The CDR3 loop is CASSSVLAGYNEQFF. The DNA for the CDR3 is TGTGCCAGCAGCTCCGTCCTAGCGGGATACAATGAGCAGTTCTTC.

The V gene is TRBV11-1, the J gene TRBJ1-1; 10 bases match TRBD1. Per the germline V gene, CDR1 is SGHAT and CDR2 is FQDESV (reference sequence). This CDR3 comprises 13 residues. Trimming took 5 bases from V and 13 from J; bases not matched to a gene: 10. Written as DNA, the CDR3 is TGTGCCAGCAGCCTCCAGGACAGGGGGAACATTTTCTTT. Its translation is CASSLQDRGNIFF. Complete variable domain (other parts from reference TRBV11-1 and TRBJ1-1): EAEVAQSPRYKITEKSQAVAFWCDPISGHATLYWYRQILGQGPELLVQFQDESVVDDSQLPKDRFSAERLKGVDSTLKIQPAELGDSAMYLCASSLQDRGNIFFGQGTRLTVV.